These 24 T cell receptor beta chains were all obtained from the same sample, sequenced in a study of graft-versus-host responses after intestinal transplantation. Antigens of these TCRs are unknown. Sequencing was performed with immunoSEQ multiplex PCR; in TCRdb, only in-frame clones are kept and a portion is missing. The table lists about 38,000 clones, approximately 94% of them singletons. This specimen consisted of unstimulated CD4+ T cells sorted from spleen or lymph node cells, obtained before transplant. Source of these receptors: a human donor who was the organ donor for an intestinal transplant.

This sequence joins TRBV9 and TRBJ1-1, with TRBD1 matching over 11 bases. Looked up from germline, CDR1 is SGDLS and CDR2 is YYNGEE. The CDR3 is 14 residues long. V gave up 7 bases and J gave up 2 bases; unmatched junction bases: 4. For the CDR3, the DNA is TGTGCCAGCTCTGGGACAGGGGGAAACACTGAAGCTTTCTTT. Translation gives CASSGTGGNTEAFF.

This clone has just a few counts. The rearrangement links TRBV6-1 to TRBJ1-2, with D possibly matching TRBD1 (5 bases). Trimming cost V 0 bases and J 6 bases, with 11 bases left between them. The CDR3 runs to 14 residues. Germline V gene sequence: CDR1 MNHNS, CDR2 SASEGT. CDR3 bases: TGTGCCAGCAGTGAAGCGGCAGGGTCTCATGGCTACACCTTC. It translates to CASSEAAGSHGYTF.

This sequence joins TRBV9 and TRBJ1-3; D is unresolved. The V gene's germline CDR1 is SGDLS and CDR2 YYNGEE. This CDR3 region has 16 residues. The V and J ends lost 3 bases and 0 bases respectively, with 13 bases between them. The DNA for the CDR3 is TGTGCCAGCAGCGGATCTGGACGGGGCTCTGGAAACACCATATATTTT. Translating gives CASSGSGRGSGNTIYF.

This chain links TRBV30 with TRBJ2-1; 7 bases map to TRBD2. The CDR3 runs 15 residues. The germline V gene has CDR1 GTSNPN and CDR2 SVGIG (reference sequence). With 0 bases clipped from V and 7 bases from J, the junction kept 9 bases outside the gene matches. For the CDR3, the DNA is TGTGCCTGGAGTGTATGGGGGGGGGTTTCGAATGAGCAGTTCTTC. Amino acids: CAWSVWGGVSNEQFF.

The chain joins TRBV6-5 to TRBJ1-2; D might be TRBD1 (5 bases). This CDR3 contains 16 residues. CDR1 is MNHEY and CDR2 is SVGAGI in the germline V gene. Trimming stripped 2 bases from V and 8 bases from J, with 21 bases between. CDR3 residues: CASSYDSGTHRVGYTF. CDR3 bases: TGTGCCAGCAGTTACGATAGTGGGACTCATAGGGTCGGCTACACCTTC.

V and J are TRBV28 and TRBJ1-1; 7 nucleotides align to TRBD1. Losses at the gene ends were 7 bases for V and 0 bases for J; bases not matched to a gene: 8. CDR1 and CDR2 from the germline V gene are MDHEN and SYDVKM. This CDR3 is built from 15 residues. The CDR3 nucleotides are TGTGCCAGCAACCGGGGAGGGGGCCTGAACACTGAAGCTTTCTTT. The encoded protein is CASNRGGGLNTEAFF.

This chain uses TRBV2 with TRBJ2-1; possible D gene TRBD2, 5 bases. CDR1 and CDR2 (germline): SNHLY, FYNNEI. V dropped 4 bases and J dropped 7 bases, with 14 bases sitting between them. The CDR3 has 14 amino acids. The CDR3 sequence: CASSGTGKGNEQFF. The CDR3 nucleotides are TGTGCCAGCAGTGGGACTGGGAAAGGGAATGAGCAGTTCTTC.

The gene calls are TRBV20-1 and TRBJ2-5; a possible D gene is TRBD1 (5 bases). Germline V gene data show CDR1 as DFQATT and CDR2 as SNEGSKA (reference sequence). V dropped 3 bases and J dropped 3 bases, with 5 bases sitting between them. This CDR3 has 11 amino acids. CDR3 protein: CSASREETQYF. The CDR3 DNA is TGCAGTGCTAGCAGGGAAGAGACCCAGTACTTC.

The chain employs TRBV7-2 and TRBJ1-1; TRBD1 matches at 7 bases. The trim removed 4 bases at V and 0 bases at J, leaving 8 bases unmatched. In germline, CDR1 is SGHTA, CDR2 FQGNSA. The CDR3 covers 16 residues. CDR3 nucleotides: TGTGCCAGCAGCTCGATAGGGGGCGCGTTGAACACTGAAGCTTTCTTT. Its translation: CASSSIGGALNTEAFF.

CDR3 amino acids: CASSLGTLGSEGSSYEQYF. The CDR3 nucleotides are TGCGCCAGCAGCTTGGGGACACTGGGGTCGGAGGGGTCCTCCTACGAGCAGTACTTC. The chain combines TRBV5-1 with TRBJ2-7; possibly TRBD2 for D (6 bases). This CDR3 comprises 19 residues. V was clipped by 0 bases and J by 0 bases, with 22 bases between them. The germline gives CDR1 SGHRS, CDR2 YFSETQ.

The chain has TRBV6-1 and TRBJ1-1; tentatively, D is TRBD1 (5 bases). The CDR3 runs 17 residues. The germline V gene encodes CDR1 MNHNS and CDR2 SASEGT. The V end lost 2 bases, the J end lost 5 bases, and 21 bases lay between the germline ends. The chain's CDR3 is CASSEPLQRRGWTEAFF. In nucleotides, the CDR3 is TGTGCCAGCAGTGAACCCCTACAGAGGAGGGGATGGACTGAAGCTTTCTTT.

This rearrangement joins TRBV7-2 to TRBJ2-1; 11 bases fit TRBD2. After removal of 5 bases from V and 7 bases from J, the junction contained 7 bases not matched to a gene. This CDR3 has 15 amino acids. Looked up from germline, CDR1 is SGHTA and CDR2 is FQGNSA. CDR3 protein: CASSPRLAGKNEQFF. CDR3 sequence (DNA): TGTGCCAGCAGCCCGCGACTAGCGGGGAAAAATGAGCAGTTCTTC.

The V and J genes are TRBV28 and TRBJ2-7; TRBD1 agrees at 8 bases. V gave up 5 bases and J gave up 2 bases; unmatched junction bases: 5. The CDR3 is made up of 14 amino acids. Germline assignment: CDR1 MDHEN and CDR2 SYDVKM. The CDR3 bases are TGTGCCAGCAGTACATCCAGGGGGCCCTACGAGCAGTACTTC. This encodes CASSTSRGPYEQYF.

The rearrangement uses TRBV11-2 and TRBJ1-2; no reliable D call. CDR1 and CDR2 from the germline V gene are SGHAT and FQNNGV. V was cut by 0 bases and J by 3 bases, with 8 bases left in between. CDR3 length: 14 amino acids. The CDR3 reads CASSLDPAYYGYTF. The CDR3 DNA follows: TGTGCCAGCAGCTTAGATCCCGCTTACTATGGCTACACCTTC.

The gene calls are TRBV4-2 and TRBJ2-5; TRBD2 is a possible D gene (6 bases). The CDR3 extends over 15 amino acids. Germline CDR1 LGHNA, CDR2 YNFKEQ. V lost 1 base, J lost 3 bases, and 12 bases lay in between. The CDR3 DNA sequence: TGTGCCAGCAGCCAAGGACTAGTAGAAAAAGAGACCCAGTACTTC. This encodes CASSQGLVEKETQYF.

Only one count was recorded for this clone. J is TRBJ2-7 and V is TRBV4-1; tentatively, D is TRBD1 or TRBD2 (5 bases each). The CDR3 sequence is 14 residues long. Germline loops: CDR1 MGHRA, CDR2 YSYEKL. The V and J ends lost 0 bases and 4 bases respectively, with 10 bases between them. The CDR3 loop is CASSQDGTFYEQYF. CDR3 sequence (DNA): TGCGCCAGCAGCCAAGACGGGACCTTTTACGAGCAGTACTTC.

The chain uses TRBV6-5 and TRBJ1-4, with D unresolved. CDR1 and CDR2 from the germline V gene are MNHEY and SVGAGI. This CDR3 is built from 14 residues. With 6 bases removed from V and 8 bases from J, the gap between germline ends came to 16 bases. The CDR3: CASRPGRTREKLFF. CDR3 DNA: TGTGCCAGCAGACCCGGGAGGACTCGAGAAAAACTGTTTTTT.

This clone has a single count. J is TRBJ2-1 and V is TRBV7-7, with 12 nucleotides matching TRBD2. The CDR3 has 16 residues. The germline gives CDR1 SSHAT, CDR2 FNYEAQ (reference sequence). Losses at the gene ends were 1 base for V and 10 bases for J; bases not matched to a gene: 8. CDR3 protein: CASSLDASGGASEQFF. The CDR3 nucleotides read TGTGCCAGCAGCTTAGATGCTAGCGGGGGGGCTAGCGAGCAGTTCTTC.

The rearrangement uses TRBV10-3 and TRBJ2-3; TRBD2 aligns across 11 bases. CDR3 length equals 18 residues. Trimming removed 6 bases from V and 0 bases from J; junction bases left unmatched: 11. The V gene's germline CDR1 is ENHRY and CDR2 SYGVKD. CDR3 nucleotides: TGTGCCATCAGAAGTCCCGGGACTAGCGGCGCTAGCACAGATACGCAGTATTTT. This encodes CAIRSPGTSGASTDTQYF.

The chain uses TRBV28 and TRBJ1-2; weak D call: TRBD1 (6 bases). Germline V gives CDR1 MDHEN, CDR2 SYDVKM. This CDR3 is 15 amino acids long. V shed 4 bases and J shed 0 bases, with 12 bases lying between them. In DNA form, the CDR3 reads TGTGCCAGCAGTTCAGCTACAGGGTCTAACTATGGCTACACCTTC. Its protein product is CASSSATGSNYGYTF.

V is TRBV27 and J is TRBJ2-5, with 12 bases identical to TRBD1. The V segment lost 6 bases and the J segment 9 bases; nucleotides outside the gene matches: 11. There are 15 residues in the CDR3. The germline V gene encodes CDR1 MNHEY and CDR2 SMNVEV (reference sequence). The CDR3 bases are TGTGCCAGCAGCCCGGGGACAGGGGGCGCAAGCGCCCAGTACTTC. Its protein is CASSPGTGGASAQYF.

The rearrangement uses TRBV11-2 and TRBJ1-1; 7 bases are a match to TRBD1. Germline values: CDR1 SGHAT, CDR2 FQNNGV. Trimming took 5 bases from V and 2 from J; bases not matched to a gene: 5. The CDR3 contains 14 residues. CDR3 amino acids: CASSIGTANTEAFF. The CDR3 DNA follows: TGTGCCAGCAGCATTGGGACAGCCAACACTGAAGCTTTCTTT.

The gene calls are TRBV9 and TRBJ1-1, with 11 bases identical to TRBD1. The V segment lost 4 bases and the J segment 3 bases; nucleotides outside the gene matches: 5. This CDR3 contains 15 residues. The germline CDR1 and CDR2 sequences are SGDLS and YYNGEE. CDR3 region: CASSPGTGGYTEAFF. The CDR3 bases are TGTGCCAGCAGCCCGGGGACAGGGGGATACACTGAAGCTTTCTTT.

V usage is TRBV6-6 and J usage is TRBJ1-2; TRBD1 agrees at 7 bases. Trimming took 9 bases from V and 4 from J; bases not matched to a gene: 5. This CDR3 contains 12 residues. CDR1 and CDR2 from the germline V gene are MNHNY and SVGAGI (reference sequence). Written as DNA, the CDR3 is TGTGCCAGTTACGGGACAGCCTATGGCTACACCTTC. As protein: CASYGTAYGYTF.